This T cell receptor (beta chain) is from a study of T cell responses to AZD1222 COVID-19 vaccine. Study findings and constraints: Clonal diversity may have been underestimated, and the donors were mostly white British, with more females than males.

The protocol was immunoSEQ multiplex PCR, while the TCRdb copy is restricted to in-frame clones and leaves out a portion. The data contain 120,000 or so clones, about 89% of them singletons. This clone was found once. Its matching antigen is unknown. Germline loops: CDR1 SEHNR, CDR2 FQNEAQ (reference sequence). There are 13 residues in the CDR3. Trimming pared 3 bases from V and 5 bases from J, leaving 8 bases between. The chain recombines TRBV7-9 with TRBJ1-5; weak D call: TRBD1 (5 bases). The receptor comes from an adult in good health. The starting material was peripheral blood, obtained on day 0 of AZD1222 vaccination. This chain's CDR3 is CASSFDRYQPQHF. The CDR3, as DNA: TGTGCCAGCAGCTTCGACAGATATCAGCCCCAGCATTTT.